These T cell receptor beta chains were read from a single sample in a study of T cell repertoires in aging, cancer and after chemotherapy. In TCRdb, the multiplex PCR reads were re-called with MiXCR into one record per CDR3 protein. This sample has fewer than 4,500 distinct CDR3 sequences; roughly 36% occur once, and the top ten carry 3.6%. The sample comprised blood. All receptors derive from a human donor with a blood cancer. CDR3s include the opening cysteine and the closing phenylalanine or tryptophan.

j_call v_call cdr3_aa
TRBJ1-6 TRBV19 CASSIQASQNNSPLHF
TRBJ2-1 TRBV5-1 CASSPGQHNEQFF
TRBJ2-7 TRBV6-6 CASRNGQGAYEQYF
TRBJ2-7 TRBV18 CASSPSGTGLTYEQYF
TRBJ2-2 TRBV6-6 CASSYDRTSTGELFF
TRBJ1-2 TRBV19 CASSIQPSDYGYTF
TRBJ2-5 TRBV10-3 CAISDPGRTEETQYF
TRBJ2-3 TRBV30 CAWSPGTADTQYF
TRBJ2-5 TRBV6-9 CASTLTSGNPETQYF
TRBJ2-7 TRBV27 CASSPLARGAYEQYF
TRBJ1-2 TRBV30 CAWNLRDRDIYGYTF
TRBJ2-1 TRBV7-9 CASSLLGMLSSYNEQFF
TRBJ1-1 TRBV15 CATTWGMNTEAFF
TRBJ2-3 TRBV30 CAWSQIAGLGSDTQYF
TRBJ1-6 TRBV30 CAWSSGPSGFSPLHF
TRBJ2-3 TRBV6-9 CASTWGRTDTQYF
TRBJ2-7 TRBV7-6 CASSAGQGAEQYF
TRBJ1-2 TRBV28 CASSFGGDGYTF
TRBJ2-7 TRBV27 CASSLGIGSYEQYF
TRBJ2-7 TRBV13 CASSRWTSGAYEQYF
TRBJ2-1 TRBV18 CASLPREDEQFF
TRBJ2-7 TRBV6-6 CAISGSTYEQYF
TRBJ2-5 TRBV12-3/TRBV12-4 CASSLGREETQYF
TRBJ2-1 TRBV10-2 CASSEPDSRNEQFF
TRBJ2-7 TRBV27 CASSQRTSGSYEQYF
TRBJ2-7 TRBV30 CAWSRDRPSGEQYF
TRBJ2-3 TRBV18 CASSEGSSTDTQYF
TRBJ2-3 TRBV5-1 CASSFGSVAGTDTQYF
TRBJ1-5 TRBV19 CASRLEGSNQPQHF
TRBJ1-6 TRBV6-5 CASSYSLGTLRSPLHF
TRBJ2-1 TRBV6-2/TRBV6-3 CASSCGLVDEQFF
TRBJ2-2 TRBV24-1 CATSDPLEAGGTTGELFF
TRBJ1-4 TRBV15 CATSRDRVRGRSEKLFF
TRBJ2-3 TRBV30 CAWTSGRGTDTQYF
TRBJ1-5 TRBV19 CASSSDRGNQPQHF
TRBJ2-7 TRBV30 CAWSGGYYEQYF
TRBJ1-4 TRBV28 CASSPGSLGNEKLFF
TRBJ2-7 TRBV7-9 CASSMDGEQYF
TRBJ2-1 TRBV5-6 CASSWTSGKQSF
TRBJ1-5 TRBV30 CAWSVPGAVSNQPQHF
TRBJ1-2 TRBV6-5 CASSAGTGVTNYGYTF
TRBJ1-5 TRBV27 CASSPTGASAEQPQHF
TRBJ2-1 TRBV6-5 CARYLAGRSYNEQFF
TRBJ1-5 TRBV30 CAWRGQPNQPQHF
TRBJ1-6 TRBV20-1 CSARGFAGPVNSPLHF
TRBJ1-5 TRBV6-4 CASSDQGGGVSNQPQHF
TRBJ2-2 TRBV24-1 CATSDTGTGVTGELFF
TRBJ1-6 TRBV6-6 CASSPGTGKGNKNSPLHF